This T cell receptor beta chain was found in a study of T cell responses to AZD1222 COVID-19 vaccine. This clone appeared a single time. The CDR3 totals 16 residues. Trimming shortened V by 6 bases and J by 1 base, and 15 bases separated the two germline ends. CDR1 KGHSH and CDR2 LQKENI come from the germline V gene. Profiling relied on immunoSEQ multiplex PCR, and the TCRdb table lists in-frame clones only, not all of them. The profile shows 65,000 to 75,000 clones, roughly four fifths of them singletons. The sample here was peripheral blood, taken on day 0 of AZD1222 vaccination. This receptor was obtained from an adult in good health. This chain links TRBV18 with TRBJ2-2; D remains unclear. CDR3 in amino acids: CASSPLSPGNTGELFF. The CDR3 nucleotides are TGTGCCAGCTCCCCCCTCTCACCAGGGAACACCGGGGAGCTGTTTTTT.